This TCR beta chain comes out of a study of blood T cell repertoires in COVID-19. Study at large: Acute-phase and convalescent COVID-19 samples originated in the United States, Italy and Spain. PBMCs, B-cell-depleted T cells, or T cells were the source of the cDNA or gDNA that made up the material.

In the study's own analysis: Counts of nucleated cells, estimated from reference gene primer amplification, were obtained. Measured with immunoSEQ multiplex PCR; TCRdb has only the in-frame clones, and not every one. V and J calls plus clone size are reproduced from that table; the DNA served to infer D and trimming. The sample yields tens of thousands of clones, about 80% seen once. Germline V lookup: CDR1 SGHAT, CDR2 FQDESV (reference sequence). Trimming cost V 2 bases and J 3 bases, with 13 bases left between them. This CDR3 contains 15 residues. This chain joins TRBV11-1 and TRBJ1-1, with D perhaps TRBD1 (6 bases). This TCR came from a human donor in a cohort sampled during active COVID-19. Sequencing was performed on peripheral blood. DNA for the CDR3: TGTGCCAGCAGCTTACGAGGGACACCCTACACTGAAGCTTTCTTT. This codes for CASSLRGTPYTEAFF.